These T cell receptor beta chains were read from a single sample in a study of T cell responses to AZD1222 COVID-19 vaccine. Method: immunoSEQ multiplex PCR; TCRdb's copy keeps in-frame clones and lacks some. The sample has tens of thousands of clones; 70% to 90% are singletons. The sample consisted of peripheral blood, taken 28 days after the second AZD1222 dose. These receptors were obtained from an adult who received the AZD1222 COVID-19 vaccine. CDR3s include the opening cysteine and the closing phenylalanine or tryptophan. A D gene is named only where the DNA matches it firmly. Clone size appears in some rows only: once, few, many, or a class for an expanded clone.

DNA: TGTGCCAGCAGTCTTAGCGGGACCCCAGGCAATGAGCAGTTCTTC
CDR3: CASSLSGTPGNEQFF
size: -
V: TRBV27
J: TRBJ2-1
D: TRBD2

DNA: TGTGCCAGCAGTCCTGAGACGGAAATGAACACTGAAGCTTTCTTT
CDR3: CASSPETEMNTEAFF
size: -
V: TRBV28
J: TRBJ1-1
D: -

DNA: TGTGCCAGCAGCCCCGACAGGGACCAAGAGACCCAGTACTTC
CDR3: CASSPDRDQETQYF
size: few
V: TRBV6-5
J: TRBJ2-5
D: TRBD1

DNA: TGTGCCAGCAGTCTAAGACAGGGGGTCTTCCTTGGCACAGATACGCAGTATTTT
CDR3: CASSLRQGVFLGTDTQYF
size: -
V: TRBV2
J: TRBJ2-3
D: TRBD1

DNA: TGTGCCACGGGGCGTGTCGGGAGGTATTCTAGCACAGATACGCAGTATTTT
CDR3: CATGRVGRYSSTDTQYF
size: once
V: TRBV13
J: TRBJ2-3
D: TRBD2

DNA: TGCGCCAGCAGTGCAGGGTGGGTCGAGCAGTACTTC
CDR3: CASSAGWVEQYF
size: few
V: TRBV10-2
J: TRBJ2-7
D: -

DNA: TGTGCCAGCAGTGCGACAGGGGTCTACAATGAGCAGTTCTTC
CDR3: CASSATGVYNEQFF
size: once
V: TRBV27
J: TRBJ2-1
D: TRBD1

DNA: TGTGCCACCAGCAGATCGTACAGTTACAATGAGCAGTTCTTC
CDR3: CATSRSYSYNEQFF
size: few
V: TRBV15
J: TRBJ2-1
D: -

DNA: TGTGCCAGCAGGGGACTAGGCGGGGACACTGAAGCTTTCTTT
CDR3: CASRGLGGDTEAFF
size: -
V: TRBV6-6
J: TRBJ1-1
D: -

DNA: TGTGCCAGCCCCCTTGGGAAGGTAGCTTTCTTT
CDR3: CASPLGKVAFF
size: -
V: TRBV28
J: TRBJ1-1
D: -

DNA: TGTGCCAGTAGTATGACAAATACCAACTATGGCTACACCTTC
CDR3: CASSMTNTNYGYTF
size: -
V: TRBV19
J: TRBJ1-2
D: -

DNA: TGTGCCAGCAGCCAGCCAGGGAACGGAAACACCATATATTTT
CDR3: CASSQPGNGNTIYF
size: -
V: TRBV3-1/TRBV3-2
J: TRBJ1-3
D: -

DNA: TGTGCCAGCAGTTTGGGGTCATCACGCGGTGGCTACACCTTC
CDR3: CASSLGSSRGGYTF
size: -
V: TRBV28
J: TRBJ1-2
D: -

DNA: TGTGCCAGCAGCCTCAACCAGGATCTCCTAGGCTACACCTTC
CDR3: CASSLNQDLLGYTF
size: -
V: TRBV11-2
J: TRBJ1-2
D: -

DNA: TGTGCCTTGTCTAGGGGGAGCTCCTACGAGCAGTACTTC
CDR3: CALSRGSSYEQYF
size: -
V: TRBV30
J: TRBJ2-7
D: -

DNA: TGTGCCGGTGAACGGGGCGGGGAGCTGTTTTTT
CDR3: CAGERGGELFF
size: -
V: TRBV7-2
J: TRBJ2-2
D: -

DNA: TGTGCCAGCAGCAAGGGACCGCCGAACACTGAAGCTTTCTTT
CDR3: CASSKGPPNTEAFF
size: -
V: TRBV5-8
J: TRBJ1-1
D: -

DNA: TGCGCCAGCAGCCAAGAACTGGACAGCTTCCAAGAGACCCAGTACTTC
CDR3: CASSQELDSFQETQYF
size: -
V: TRBV4-3
J: TRBJ2-5
D: -

DNA: TGTGCCAGCAGCTTACGGGACAGGGGATATTCACCCCTCCACTTT
CDR3: CASSLRDRGYSPLHF
size: -
V: TRBV7-8
J: TRBJ1-6
D: TRBD1

DNA: TGTGCCAGCAGTTCCGGGACAGGGATAGGCTACACCTTC
CDR3: CASSSGTGIGYTF
size: -
V: TRBV28
J: TRBJ1-2
D: TRBD1

DNA: TGTGCCAGCAGTGAGCACAGGGCCTACAATGAGCAGTTCTTC
CDR3: CASSEHRAYNEQFF
size: few
V: TRBV25-1
J: TRBJ2-1
D: -

DNA: TGTGCCAGCAGCACGGGGGCCTACGAGCAGTACTTC
CDR3: CASSTGAYEQYF
size: -
V: TRBV6-2/TRBV6-3
J: TRBJ2-7
D: -

DNA: TGTGCCTGGAGTGTATTCACCTACGAGCAGTACTTC
CDR3: CAWSVFTYEQYF
size: -
V: TRBV30
J: TRBJ2-7
D: -

DNA: TGTGCCAGCAGCGTAGCCCCGAACACTGAAGCTTTCTTT
CDR3: CASSVAPNTEAFF
size: -
V: TRBV9
J: TRBJ1-1
D: -

DNA: TGTGCCAGAAGCTTGAGGGACAGAGTCTACGAGCAGTACTTC
CDR3: CARSLRDRVYEQYF
size: -
V: TRBV5-3
J: TRBJ2-7
D: TRBD1

DNA: TGTGCCAGCAGCCCGGGGGGACAGGGGAGATATCAGCCCCAGCATTTT
CDR3: CASSPGGQGRYQPQHF
size: -
V: TRBV7-2
J: TRBJ1-5
D: TRBD1

DNA: TGTGCCAGCAGCTTAGGTCATTCGGGACTTAAGCGCTTT
CDR3: CASSLGHSGLKRF
size: -
V: TRBV7-9
J: TRBJ1-6
D: -

DNA: TGTGCCAGCAGCTTAGGCGGCGGGCAGAACACCGGGGAGCTGTTTTTT
CDR3: CASSLGGGQNTGELFF
size: -
V: TRBV7-3
J: TRBJ2-2
D: -

DNA: TGTGCCATCAGTGACGCTGCCCCCAATGGCTACACCTTC
CDR3: CAISDAAPNGYTF
size: -
V: TRBV10-3
J: TRBJ1-2
D: -

DNA: TGTGCCAGCAGTTTAAGTCCGAATTCACCCCTCCACTTT
CDR3: CASSLSPNSPLHF
size: -
V: TRBV27
J: TRBJ1-6
D: -

DNA: TGCGCCAGCACCCCGGGACTAGTTCTCGGGGAGCAGTACTTC
CDR3: CASTPGLVLGEQYF
size: -
V: TRBV10-2
J: TRBJ2-7
D: TRBD2

DNA: TGTGCCACCAGCAGAGTGGCGTTAGACCCGCCCCAGCATTTT
CDR3: CATSRVALDPPQHF
size: -
V: TRBV15
J: TRBJ1-5
D: -

DNA: TGTGCCAGCAGTGACGTTACAGGGCGGTTTAACACCGGGGAGCTGTTTTTT
CDR3: CASSDVTGRFNTGELFF
size: -
V: TRBV6-1
J: TRBJ2-2
D: -

DNA: TGTGCCAGCAGCCAAGATACGGGGGGACGCGGCTACACCTTC
CDR3: CASSQDTGGRGYTF
size: -
V: TRBV3-1/TRBV3-2
J: TRBJ1-2
D: -

DNA: TGTGCCTGGAGTTCAGGGTCCCCCCATTTGGCCTTC
CDR3: CAWSSGSPHLAF
size: -
V: TRBV30
J: TRBJ1-2
D: -

DNA: TGTGCCAGCAGTCCTGACAACCTCTATGGCTACACCTTC
CDR3: CASSPDNLYGYTF
size: -
V: TRBV27
J: TRBJ1-2
D: -

DNA: TGTGCCAGCAGCTCAGGGGATATCACCTACGAGCAGTACTTC
CDR3: CASSSGDITYEQYF
size: -
V: TRBV2
J: TRBJ2-7
D: -

DNA: TGTGCCAGCAGCTGGGGGCAGGAAACGCGGTCACCCCTCCACTTT
CDR3: CASSWGQETRSPLHF
size: -
V: TRBV7-8
J: TRBJ1-6
D: -

DNA: TGTGCCAGCAGTTACAGACAGGGGGACGGTCAGCCCCAGCATTTT
CDR3: CASSYRQGDGQPQHF
size: -
V: TRBV6-5
J: TRBJ1-5
D: TRBD1

DNA: TGTGCCATCACCCGCGGGACTAGCGGGGGCACAGATACGCAGTATTTT
CDR3: CAITRGTSGGTDTQYF
size: -
V: TRBV10-3
J: TRBJ2-3
D: TRBD2

DNA: TGTGCCAGCAGTGAACATGGGGTGACTGAAGCTTTCTTT
CDR3: CASSEHGVTEAFF
size: -
V: TRBV6-1
J: TRBJ1-1
D: -

DNA: TGTGCCAGCAGTTTAAACGCCTACACCATATATTTT
CDR3: CASSLNAYTIYF
size: -
V: TRBV12-3/TRBV12-4
J: TRBJ1-3
D: -

DNA: TGTGCCAGTAGTTCGCGCGACCGAAGGGGTCAGCCCCAGCATTTT
CDR3: CASSSRDRRGQPQHF
size: -
V: TRBV19
J: TRBJ1-5
D: -

DNA: TGTGCCACCGCCGGGACCTACAATCAGCCCCAGCATTTT
CDR3: CATAGTYNQPQHF
size: few
V: TRBV15
J: TRBJ1-5
D: -

DNA: TGTGCCAGTAGCTTCCGGGGACCTCCCTATAATTCACCCCTCCACTTT
CDR3: CASSFRGPPYNSPLHF
size: -
V: TRBV19
J: TRBJ1-6
D: -

DNA: TGTGCCATCAGTGTGGGGGCAGGGGAGCAAGAGACCCAGTACTTC
CDR3: CAISVGAGEQETQYF
size: -
V: TRBV10-3
J: TRBJ2-5
D: -